The 30 T cell receptor beta chains below were found in one sample sequenced in a study of shared clonotypes between healthy human individuals. Naive CD8 populations comprised CD45RO-negative cells positively selected for CCR7, excluding terminally differentiated effector memory CD45RA+ cells. The table came from immunoSEQ multiplex PCR; TCRdb's copy has only in-frame clones and leaves some out. The profile covers about 2,200,000 clones, with 90% to 95% appearing a single time and under 2% taken by the ten largest. The sample comprised naive CD8+ T cells from PBMCs. Receptors were obtained from a man in his late teens or twenties in good health. Some clones in this sample may be carry-over from other donors' samples.

CDR3 DNA sequence: TGTGCCAGCAGTTTAGCGGGAGTTGCCGGGGAGCTGTTTTTT. Amino acids: CASSLAGVAGELFF. V usage is TRBV27 and J usage is TRBJ2-2; TRBD2 agrees at 7 bases. The CDR3 is 14 amino acids. The junction had 3 bases not matched to a gene; V was cut back by 2 bases and J by 6 bases. Germline CDR1 reads MNHEY; CDR2 reads SMNVEV (reference sequence).

This rearrangement joins TRBV4-1 to TRBJ2-1; the D is unclear. Germline V gene lookup returns CDR1 MGHRA and CDR2 YSYEKL. There are 17 residues in the CDR3. Trimming left V 1 base short and J 6 bases short, with 19 bases between. The CDR3 region is CASSQVRGRGPSNEQFF. CDR3 coding DNA: TGCGCCAGCAGCCAAGTTCGCGGCCGCGGCCCCTCCAATGAGCAGTTCTTC.

Only a few counts were recorded for this clone. The chain has TRBV2 and TRBJ1-2, with D perhaps TRBD1 (6 bases). Trimming took 9 bases from V and 2 from J, leaving 13 bases between them. This CDR3 has 13 amino acids. Germline V gene lookup returns CDR1 SNHLY and CDR2 FYNNEI. CDR3 amino acids: CARTDRLNYGYTF. In DNA, the CDR3 is TGTGCCAGAACCGACAGGTTAAACTATGGCTACACCTTC.

Comments on this clone: This sample includes further DNA sequences coding for the same CDR3. The V gene is TRBV7-8, the J gene TRBJ1-5; D gene ambiguous. Looked up from germline, CDR1 is SGHVS and CDR2 is FQNEAQ. The V gene lost 5 bases and the J gene lost 4 bases, with 6 bases spanning the gap. CDR3 length: 12 amino acids. The chain's CDR3 is CASSPSNQPQHF. The CDR3 nucleotides read TGTGCCAGCAGCCCATCGAATCAGCCCCAGCATTTT.

This chain connects TRBV27 to TRBJ2-2; either TRBD1 or TRBD2 may supply D (5 bases each). The length of the CDR3 is 15 residues. V was clipped by 5 bases and J by 6 bases, with 16 bases between them. Germline CDR1 is MNHEY and CDR2 is SMNVEV (reference sequence). CDR3 loop: CASSQPGLSAGELFF. The CDR3 nucleotides read TGTGCCAGCAGTCAGCCGGGGCTGTCGGCCGGGGAGCTGTTTTTT.

As for this clone: This sample includes further DNA sequences coding for the same CDR3. The rearrangement links TRBV27 to TRBJ2-7; 10 nucleotides agree with TRBD1. The V gene's germline CDR1 is MNHEY and CDR2 SMNVEV (reference sequence). This CDR3 is built from 15 residues. Trimming cost V 4 bases and J 1 base; bases outside gene matches: 4. CDR3 protein: CASSSRTGGSYEQYF. The CDR3 DNA follows: TGTGCCAGCAGTTCCCGGACAGGGGGATCCTACGAGCAGTACTTC.

J is TRBJ2-5 and V is TRBV28; tentative D call: TRBD2 (6 bases). The J call may not be correct, given that the DNA end is closer to TRBJ2-7. Germline V gene data show CDR1 as MDHEN and CDR2 as SYDVKM. The CDR3 covers 14 residues. CDR3 in amino acids: CASSTRGFGSEQYF. Written as DNA, the CDR3 is TGTGCCAGCAGTACTCGGGGGTTCGGGAGCGAGCAGTACTTC.

As for this clone: Other DNA sequences in this specimen translate into the identical CDR3. V gene TRBV29-1 combines with J gene TRBJ2-1, with TRBD1 as a possible D gene (6 bases). CDR1 and CDR2 (germline): SQVTM, ANQGSEA. The CDR3 contains 14 residues. The V end lost 1 base, the J end lost 1 base, and 8 bases lay between the germline ends. The CDR3 protein is CSVEGQGSYNEQFF. CDR3 coding DNA: TGCAGCGTTGAAGGTCAGGGGTCCTACAATGAGCAGTTCTTC.

V and J are TRBV7-8 and TRBJ2-3, with D tentatively TRBD2 (6 bases). Trimming removed 2 bases from V and 2 bases from J, with 11 bases in between. Germline assignment: CDR1 SGHVS and CDR2 FQNEAQ. The CDR3 consists of 15 residues. CDR3 residues: CASSLRGSITDTQYF. The CDR3 region has the DNA TGTGCCAGCAGCTTACGGGGGTCGATCACAGATACGCAGTATTTT.

This chain connects TRBV5-1 to TRBJ2-3; TRBD2 matches 10 bases. The CDR3 sequence is 17 residues long. Trimming removed 0 bases from V and 6 bases from J; junction bases left unmatched: 10. CDR1 is SGHRS and CDR2 is YFSETQ in the germline V gene. In nucleotides, the CDR3 is TGCGCCAGCAGCTTGGACGGGCTAGCGGGAGAGCGGGATACGCAGTATTTT. Encoded protein: CASSLDGLAGERDTQYF. The complete variable domain, with remaining parts taken from reference TRBV5-1 and TRBJ2-3, reads KAGVTQTPRYLIKTRGQQVTLSCSPISGHRSVSWYQQTPGQGLQFLFEYFSETQRNKGNFPGRFSGRQFSNSRSEMNVSTLELGDSALYLCASSLDGLAGERDTQYFGPGTRLTVL.

This clone came up once. This chain uses TRBV13 with TRBJ2-3; the D is unclear. This CDR3 has 12 amino acids. Germline CDR1 is PRHDT and CDR2 is FYEKMQ (reference sequence). Trimming pared 5 bases from V and 6 bases from J, leaving 9 bases between. This CDR3 is CASSLPRDTQYF. In DNA, the CDR3 is TGTGCCAGCAGCCTCCCGAGGGATACGCAGTATTTT.

The rearrangement joins TRBV7-2 to TRBJ2-7; D gene uncertain. This CDR3 has 14 amino acids. Trimming shortened V by 3 bases and J by 3 bases, and 12 bases separated the two germline ends. The germline gives CDR1 SGHTA, CDR2 FQGNSA. The CDR3 DNA sequence: TGTGCCAGCAGCTTTTTTGGGGATGTCTACGAGCAGTACTTC. Its translation is CASSFFGDVYEQYF.

This clone has more than one count but fewer than ten. Different DNA sequences within this sample yield the same CDR3. The V gene is TRBV4-2, the J gene TRBJ1-5; the D is unclear. CDR1 and CDR2 (germline): LGHNA, YNFKEQ. Trimming pared 0 bases from V and 4 bases from J, leaving 4 bases between. The CDR3 has 13 residues. CDR3 residues: CASSQERNQPQHF. The CDR3 nucleotides read TGTGCCAGCAGCCAAGAACGAAATCAGCCCCAGCATTTT.

This chain connects TRBV5-4 to TRBJ2-7; a possible D gene is TRBD2 (5 bases). Germline loops: CDR1 SGHNT, CDR2 YYREEE (reference sequence). This CDR3 is built from 13 residues. The ends were cut back, 0 bases at V and 4 bases at J, with 8 bases in the middle. The CDR3 spells CASSLGKRYEQYF. CDR3 nucleotides: TGTGCCAGCAGCTTGGGAAAGCGGTACGAGCAGTACTTC.

The chain links TRBV27 to TRBJ2-2; 7 nucleotides align to TRBD1. This CDR3 has 15 residues. Per the germline V gene, CDR1 is MNHEY and CDR2 is SMNVEV (reference sequence). V gave up 4 bases and J gave up 3 bases; unmatched junction bases: 5. CDR3 DNA: TGTGCCAGCAGTTCCAGGGGGTTTGACACCGGGGAGCTGTTTTTT. Translation gives CASSSRGFDTGELFF.

V and J are TRBV28 and TRBJ2-2; the match to TRBD1 covers 7 bases. The V gene's germline CDR1 is MDHEN and CDR2 SYDVKM. J gave up 4 bases and V 3 bases, and 8 bases lay outside the gene matches. There are 16 residues in the CDR3. This chain's CDR3 is CASSFLGQASTGELFF. The DNA of the CDR3 is TGTGCCAGCAGTTTTCTCGGACAGGCCAGCACCGGGGAGCTGTTTTTT.

The rearrangement links TRBV14 to TRBJ1-1, with D unresolved. Germline CDR1 SGHDN, CDR2 FVKESK. Trimming cost V 0 bases and J 1 base, with 9 bases left between them. This CDR3 contains 15 residues. The CDR3 loop is CASSQDPPENTEAFF. In nucleotides, the CDR3 is TGTGCCAGCAGCCAAGATCCTCCAGAGAACACTGAAGCTTTCTTT.

This clone was found once. The chain joins TRBV27 to TRBJ2-5, with D maybe TRBD2 (6 bases). The CDR3 extends over 16 amino acids. Trimming took 6 bases from V and 0 from J, leaving 17 bases between them. Germline values: CDR1 MNHEY, CDR2 SMNVEV (reference sequence). CDR3 region: CASRGTGESDQETQYF. The CDR3 DNA follows: TGTGCCAGCAGGGGGACGGGGGAGTCTGACCAAGAGACCCAGTACTTC.

V is TRBV5-1 and J is TRBJ2-7; no clear D. V was cut by 4 bases and J by 4 bases, with 21 bases left in between. CDR3 length equals 16 residues. CDR1 and CDR2 from the germline V gene are SGHRS and YFSETQ. This CDR3 reads CASSIGPTIALYEQYF. The DNA of the CDR3 is TGCGCCAGCAGCATAGGTCCAACAATAGCTCTATACGAGCAGTACTTC. Based on the CDR3 plus reference TRBV5-1 and TRBJ2-7, the full variable domain is KAGVTQTPRYLIKTRGQQVTLSCSPISGHRSVSWYQQTPGQGLQFLFEYFSETQRNKGNFPGRFSGRQFSNSRSEMNVSTLELGDSALYLCASSIGPTIALYEQYFGPGTRLTVT.

This clone was detected only a few times. The sample carries other DNA sequences with the same CDR3. This sequence joins TRBV28 and TRBJ1-5; the D is unclear. The CDR3 is made up of 13 amino acids. V lost 3 bases to trimming and J lost 4 bases, with 7 bases between them. CDR1 and CDR2 from the germline V gene are MDHEN and SYDVKM. The CDR3 here is CASSFLGNQPQHF. CDR3 DNA: TGTGCCAGCAGTTTTCTGGGTAATCAGCCCCAGCATTTT.

This clone was observed a single time. The CDR3 sequence is CASRRGSRTHTEAFF. The DNA of the CDR3 is TGTGCCAGCAGAAGAGGGAGCCGAACCCACACTGAAGCTTTCTTT. V usage is TRBV11-2 and J usage is TRBJ1-1, with no clear D. With 6 bases removed from V and 3 bases from J, the gap between germline ends came to 17 bases. The CDR3 is made up of 15 amino acids. Per the germline V gene, CDR1 is SGHAT and CDR2 is FQNNGV.

Comment on this clone: Other DNA sequences in this sample translate to the same CDR3. The chain is built from TRBV29-1 and TRBJ1-1; maybe TRBD1 (5 bases). V lost 6 bases to trimming and J lost 1 base, with 9 bases between them. CDR3 length: 12 amino acids. CDR1 is SQVTM, CDR2 ANQGSEA, per germline. The CDR3 nucleotides read TGCAGCGTAGCTGGGGGGAACACTGAAGCTTTCTTT. As protein: CSVAGGNTEAFF.

V is TRBV28 and J is TRBJ2-5, with 10 positions matching TRBD1. The germline CDR1 and CDR2 sequences are MDHEN and SYDVKM. This CDR3 is built from 17 residues. Trimming took 2 bases from V and 2 from J; bases not matched to a gene: 8. The DNA of the CDR3 is TGTGCCAGCAGTTTAGGGGACAGGGGTGTAAGGCAAGAGACCCAGTACTTC. As protein: CASSLGDRGVRQETQYF.

V gene TRBV5-4 combines with J gene TRBJ2-7; D gene uncertain. Germline V lookup: CDR1 SGHNT, CDR2 YYREEE (reference sequence). The V end lost 2 bases, the J end lost 2 bases, and 14 bases lay between the germline ends. CDR3 length: 15 amino acids. CDR3 DNA sequence: TGTGCCAGCAGCTTTTTTCGACAAGCGCCCTACGAGCAGTACTTC. As protein: CASSFFRQAPYEQYF.

This chain links TRBV5-1 with TRBJ1-2; TRBD1 aligns across 9 bases. Germline V gene sequence: CDR1 SGHRS, CDR2 YFSETQ. CDR3 size: 14 residues. Trimming cost V 3 bases and J 4 bases; bases outside gene matches: 4. The CDR3 region is CASSSGTGFYGYTF. CDR3 DNA sequence: TGCGCCAGCAGCTCAGGGACAGGGTTCTATGGCTACACCTTC.

A note on this clone: The same CDR3 is also encoded by other DNA sequences in this sample. This chain links TRBV6-5 with TRBJ1-1; D gene ambiguous. This CDR3 spans 14 amino acids. Looked up from germline, CDR1 is MNHEY and CDR2 is SVGAGI. Trimming left V 3 bases short and J 0 bases short, with 8 bases between. CDR3 residues: CASSYTGVNTEAFF. DNA of the CDR3: TGTGCCAGCAGTTATACCGGAGTGAACACTGAAGCTTTCTTT.

This chain uses TRBV10-3 with TRBJ2-1; a possible D gene is TRBD2 (5 bases). V was clipped by 2 bases and J by 4 bases, with 18 bases between them. CDR1 is ENHRY and CDR2 is SYGVKD in the germline V gene. The CDR3 runs to 17 residues. CDR3: CAISEATRLAVYNEQFF. DNA of the CDR3: TGTGCCATCAGTGAGGCTACGCGCCTAGCAGTTTACAATGAGCAGTTCTTC.

As concerns this clone: Other DNA sequences in this specimen translate into the identical CDR3. This chain connects TRBV7-3 to TRBJ1-1, with D perhaps matching TRBD1 (6 bases). The CDR3 contains 14 residues. Trimming shortened V by 2 bases and J by 1 base, and 8 bases separated the two germline ends. Germline-derived CDR1 and CDR2 are SGHTA and FQGTGA. CDR3 nucleotides: TGTGCCAGCAGCTTAGGGGGCCCGAACACTGAAGCTTTCTTT. Its protein product is CASSLGGPNTEAFF.

This clone appeared a few times. The CDR3 nucleotides are TGTGCCAGTGGTGAGGGGGTCTATGGCTACACCTTC. Translated: CASGEGVYGYTF. V is TRBV27 and J is TRBJ1-2; D is possibly TRBD1 (6 bases). This CDR3 has 12 residues. V was pared by 9 bases and J by 4 bases, with 12 bases between. Germline V gives CDR1 MNHEY, CDR2 SMNVEV (reference sequence).

The V and J genes are TRBV5-1 and TRBJ2-7; no reliable D call. This CDR3 is 15 amino acids long. V lost 4 bases, J lost 5 bases, and 19 bases lay in between. The germline V gene has CDR1 SGHRS and CDR2 YFSETQ. Here the CDR3 reads CASSPDYGMSHEQYF. In DNA, the CDR3 is TGCGCCAGCAGCCCCGATTATGGGATGTCCCACGAGCAGTACTTC.